These T cell receptor beta chains were read from a single sample in a study of a mutant IDH1 vaccine in newly diagnosed glioma. No antigen has been identified for these receptors. Assay used: immunoSEQ multiplex PCR; TCRdb lists only in-frame clones, some missing. The sample contains fewer than 65,000 clones, approximately 80% of which appear only once. The sequences come from PBMCs, collected from a glioma patient whose treatment included an IDH1 peptide vaccine. These receptor sequences come from a man aged 25-45 years with glioma. Each CDR3 is given with its conserved first and last residue. Each record gives: V gene, J gene, D gene, clone size, CDR3 protein, CDR3 DNA. D genes are given only for firm matches. Clone size is stated in some rows and not others, as once, few, many or a class when expanded.

TRBV28	TRBJ2-7	TRBD1	.	CASSQTGTASYEQYF	TGTGCCAGCAGTCAAACCGGGACAGCCTCCTACGAGCAGTACTTC
TRBV6-1	TRBJ2-7	.	.	CASSKPYEQYF	TGTGCCAGCAGTAAACCCTACGAGCAGTACTTC
TRBV5-8	TRBJ1-4	TRBD1	.	CAGSPGQGGDEKLFF	TGTGCCGGCAGCCCCGGACAGGGGGGGGATGAAAAACTGTTTTTT
TRBV7-9	TRBJ1-2	.	few	CASSSGASYTF	TGTGCCAGCAGCTCAGGGGCGAGCTACACCTTC
TRBV29-1	TRBJ1-2	TRBD1	.	CSVGPLRTGHYGYTF	TGCAGCGTTGGCCCCCTCCGGACAGGGCACTATGGCTACACCTTC
TRBV27	TRBJ2-7	.	.	CASSFRGTRYEQYF	TGTGCCAGCAGTTTTCGGGGGACGCGCTACGAGCAGTACTTC
TRBV6-4	TRBJ1-5	.	.	CASSAQKGSNQPQHF	TGTGCCAGCAGTGCGCAGAAGGGTAGCAATCAGCCCCAGCATTTT
TRBV6-6	TRBJ2-7	.	.	CASSYNRGPGYEQYF	TGTGCCAGCAGTTACAATAGGGGTCCGGGTTACGAGCAGTACTTC
TRBV2	TRBJ1-1	.	.	CASGLGSETEAFF	TGTGCCAGCGGGCTGGGGTCCGAGACTGAAGCTTTCTTT
TRBV5-1	TRBJ1-5	TRBD1	few	CASSPGQGYQPQHF	TGCGCCAGCAGCCCGGGACAGGGTTATCAGCCCCAGCATTTT
TRBV2	TRBJ1-1	TRBD1	.	CASSSGQGVSTEAFF	TGTGCCAGCAGTTCAGGACAGGGTGTATCCACTGAAGCTTTCTTT
TRBV19	TRBJ2-7	.	.	CASAPGSVYEQYF	TGTGCCAGTGCACCTGGCTCCGTCTACGAGCAGTACTTC
TRBV18	TRBJ2-7	TRBD1	.	CASSPATGKQQYF	TGTGCCAGCTCACCCGCGACAGGGAAACAGCAGTACTTC
TRBV6-1	TRBJ1-2	TRBD1	few	CASSEIGTGRGGYTF	TGTGCCAGCAGTGAAATCGGGACAGGGCGGGGTGGCTACACCTTC
TRBV5-1	TRBJ1-6	.	.	CASSPEGVGIYNSPLHF	TGCGCCAGCAGCCCTGAGGGGGTGGGGATCTATAATTCACCCCTCCACTTT
TRBV4-2	TRBJ2-5	TRBD1	.	CASSRGTGGLETQYF	TGTGCCAGCAGCCGGGGGACAGGGGGCCTCGAGACCCAGTACTTC
TRBV10-1	TRBJ1-1	.	.	CASSLGQGNTEAFF	TGCGCCAGCAGCCTGGGACAAGGAAACACTGAAGCTTTCTTT
TRBV28	TRBJ2-1	TRBD2	.	CASSSPSGGNNEQFF	TGTGCCAGCAGCAGCCCTAGCGGGGGCAACAATGAGCAGTTCTTC
TRBV6-6	TRBJ2-7	.	.	CASSYSDNSYEQYF	TGTGCCAGCAGTTACTCGGACAACTCCTACGAGCAGTACTTC
TRBV5-6	TRBJ1-2	TRBD1	.	CASTRQGVNYGYTF	TGTGCCAGCACTCGACAGGGGGTTAACTATGGCTACACCTTC
TRBV5-1	TRBJ2-2	TRBD1	.	CASSLGVDRGSGELFF	TGCGCCAGCAGCTTGGGAGTGGACAGGGGGTCCGGGGAGCTGTTTTTT
TRBV2	TRBJ1-5	.	.	CASSVSENQPQHF	TGTGCCAGCAGTGTGTCAGAGAATCAGCCCCAGCATTTT
TRBV4-2	TRBJ2-1	TRBD2	.	CASSQTLGTSKNNEQFF	TGTGCCAGCAGCCAAACTCTAGGGACTAGCAAGAACAATGAGCAGTTCTTC
TRBV10-1	TRBJ1-3	.	.	CARRGTVAFTIYF	TGCGCCAGAAGAGGGACTGTAGCTTTCACCATATATTTT
TRBV13	TRBJ1-1	.	.	CASSLKNTEAFF	TGTGCCAGCAGCTTGAAGAACACTGAAGCTTTCTTT
TRBV5-1	TRBJ2-5	TRBD1	.	CASSFHGTDYEETQYF	TGCGCCAGCAGCTTCCATGGGACAGACTATGAAGAGACCCAGTACTTC
TRBV28	TRBJ1-4	.	.	CASSLSSGGDEKLFF	TGTGCCAGCAGTCTATCCTCGGGCGGGGATGAAAAACTGTTTTTT
TRBV5-1	TRBJ2-7	.	.	CASSRDTSYEQYF	TGCGCCAGCAGCCGGGACACCTCCTACGAGCAGTACTTC
TRBV19	TRBJ1-4	.	.	CASSIDGRQMEIF	TGTGCCAGTAGTATAGATGGGAGACAAATGGAGATTTTT
TRBV2	TRBJ1-6	.	.	CASSGVGGRAYNSPLHF	TGTGCCAGCAGTGGCGTGGGGGGTCGAGCCTATAATTCACCCCTCCACTTT
TRBV18	TRBJ2-1	TRBD1	.	CASSPKITGDEQFF	TGTGCCAGCTCACCTAAAATTACAGGGGATGAGCAGTTCTTC
TRBV7-9	TRBJ2-4	.	.	CASSLEGGVHIQYF	TGTGCCAGCAGCTTAGAAGGAGGGGTTCACATTCAGTACTTC
TRBV19	TRBJ2-7	.	.	CASKNPGTYEQYF	TGTGCCAGTAAAAATCCAGGGACGTACGAGCAGTACTTC
TRBV6-4	TRBJ2-1	TRBD2	.	CASSDSGLAGISSYNEQFF	TGTGCCAGCAGTGACTCTGGACTAGCGGGAATAAGCTCCTACAATGAGCAGTTCTTC
TRBV7-2	TRBJ1-2	TRBD1	once	CASSPMTGSGGGYTF	TGTGCCAGCAGCCCAATGACAGGGTCCGGCGGTGGCTACACCTTC
TRBV4-2	TRBJ2-1	TRBD1	.	CASSHPRDRDDNEQFF	TGTGCCAGCAGCCACCCCCGGGACAGGGACGACAATGAGCAGTTCTTC
TRBV2	TRBJ1-6	.	.	CASIGTVNSPLHF	TGTGCCAGCATCGGAACTGTTAATTCACCCCTCCACTTT
TRBV4-1	TRBJ2-1	.	once	CASSHPNSGISYNEQFF	TGCGCCAGCAGCCATCCTAATTCCGGCATTTCCTACAATGAGCAGTTCTTC
TRBV10-2	TRBJ1-3	TRBD1	.	CASKRGPGSGNTIYF	TGCGCCAGCAAAAGGGGGCCCGGCTCTGGAAACACCATATATTTT
TRBV30	TRBJ1-3	.	.	CAWSGFSNTIYF	TGTGCCTGGAGCGGCTTCAGTAACACCATATATTTT
TRBV2	TRBJ1-2	TRBD1	.	CASRPGQGARDYGYTF	TGTGCCAGCCGCCCGGGGCAGGGGGCGCGGGACTATGGCTACACCTTC
TRBV5-8	TRBJ1-5	.	.	CASQPARNQPQHF	TGTGCCTCTCAACCAGCCCGCAATCAGCCCCAGCATTTT
TRBV6-5	TRBJ1-1	TRBD1	.	CASSYTGGHTEAFF	TGTGCCAGCAGTTACACAGGGGGGCACACTGAAGCTTTCTTT
TRBV7-6	TRBJ2-3	.	.	CASSLGLGDTQYF	TGTGCCAGCAGCTTAGGGTTAGGAGATACGCAGTATTTT
TRBV9	TRBJ2-5	TRBD2	.	CASSVQAGGKETQYF	TGTGCCAGCAGCGTTCAAGCGGGGGGTAAAGAGACCCAGTACTTC